The 19 T cell receptor beta chains presented below share a single source sample, sequenced in a study of T-cell reconstitution after alpha-beta-depleted transplantation in children. The library targeted TCRbeta and was prepared with unique molecular identifiers. TCRdb recomputed calls from the PCR reads with MiXCR, one row per CDR3 protein. The repertoire has 250,000 to 300,000 distinct CDR3 sequences, 10% of them found once; the top ten carry around 7.5%. This material consisted of PBMCs, taken before TCRalphabeta/CD19-depleted stem cell transplant. All receptors come from a boy under two years old with acute myeloid leukemia, due to receive a stem cell transplant.

In its sample, this clonotype was seen many times. The chain recombines TRBV29-1 with TRBJ2-1; 12 bases align to TRBD2. The germline CDR1 and CDR2 sequences are SQVTM and ANQGSEA. The CDR3 sequence is 15 residues long. V dropped 7 bases and J dropped 4; count of bases not matched to a gene: 8. In DNA, the CDR3 is TGCAGCGCCGCTAGCGGGAGGGCCGTTTACAATGAGCAGTTCTTC. Residues: CSAASGRAVYNEQFF.

At least ten counts were recorded for this clonotype. The rearrangement joins TRBV12-3 or TRBV12-4 to TRBJ2-7, with TRBD1 matching 11 bases. Trimming removed 8 bases from V and 3 bases from J; junction bases left unmatched: 12. This CDR3 comprises 16 residues. The chain's CDR3 is CASSQYRDRGGYEQYF. CDR3 coding DNA: TGTGCCAGCTCTCAATACCGGGACAGGGGGGGCTACGAGCAGTACTTC.

At least ten counts were recorded for this clonotype. This sequence joins TRBV7-6 and TRBJ2-7; no reliable D call. CDR1 is SGHVS, CDR2 FNYEAQ, per germline. The CDR3 spans 12 residues. Trimming stripped 0 bases from V and 5 bases from J, with 5 bases between. The DNA for the CDR3 is TGTGCCAGCAGCTTAGCCTTCGACGAGCAGTACTTC. It specifies CASSLAFDEQYF.

This clonotype was seen at least ten times. The chain employs TRBV25-1 and TRBJ2-2, with D hard to call. V lost 3 bases and J 14 bases, leaving 10 bases between the germline ends. CDR1 MGHDK and CDR2 SYGVNS come from the germline V gene. The CDR3 has 11 residues. CDR3 protein: CASSDLGNLFF. CDR3 DNA sequence: TGTGCCAGCAGTGACTTGGGGAATCTGTTTTTT.

This clonotype was seen at least ten times. The chain is built from TRBV11-2 and TRBJ2-1; TRBD2 aligns across 15 bases. The CDR3 contains 18 residues. After removal of 5 bases from V and 0 bases from J, the junction contained 5 bases not matched to a gene. Per germline, CDR1 SGHAT and CDR2 FQNNGV. The CDR3 sequence: CASSPGLAGGVSYNEQFF. The CDR3 DNA follows: TGTGCCAGCAGCCCCGGACTAGCGGGGGGGGTCTCCTACAATGAGCAGTTCTTC.

Notes on this clonotype: A much larger clone sits a single nucleotide away, making a read error possible. The chain couples TRBV23-1 to TRBJ2-7; 7 positions agree with TRBD1. TRBV23-1 is an open reading frame whose function is uncertain. The CDR3 is 16 amino acids. V lost 3 bases to trimming and J lost 5 bases; unmatched junction nucleotides: 13. Here the CDR3 DNA reads TGCGCCAGCAGTCAGCGAGACAGGGAAGAACTCCACGAGCAGTACTTC. This translates into CASSQRDREELHEQYF.

This clonotype has ten or more counts. V and J are TRBV15 and TRBJ2-7; D not resolved. V was clipped by 5 bases and J by 0 bases, with 11 bases between them. CDR1 is LNHNV and CDR2 is YYDKDF in the germline V gene (reference sequence). The CDR3 runs 14 residues. For the CDR3, the DNA is TGTGCCACCAGCCTGGGTGTAAGCTCCTACGAGCAGTACTTC. It codes for CATSLGVSSYEQYF. Based on the CDR3 plus reference TRBV15 and TRBJ2-7, the full variable domain is DAMVIQNPRYQVTQFGKPVTLSCSQTLNHNVMYWYQQKSSQAPKLLFHYYDKDFNNEADTPDNFQSRRPNTSFCFLDIRSPGLGDTAMYLCATSLGVSSYEQYFGPGTRLTVT.

This clonotype was recorded at least ten times. The chain combines TRBV28 with TRBJ1-5, with D possibly matching TRBD1 (6 bases). Looked up from germline, CDR1 is MDHEN and CDR2 is SYDVKM. The length of the CDR3 is 16 residues. With 2 bases removed from V and 0 bases from J, the gap between germline ends came to 11 bases. The CDR3 nucleotides are TGTGCCAGCAGTTTAATGACAGGTTATAGCAATCAGCCCCAGCATTTT. It encodes CASSLMTGYSNQPQHF.

This clonotype was seen many times. One end of the junction varies from germline; a read error may be responsible. This chain uses TRBV7-7 with TRBJ2-3; no clear D. Germline V gene sequence: CDR1 SSHAT, CDR2 FNYEAQ (reference sequence). The CDR3 length is 14 residues. The CDR3 loop is CASSLASRADTQYF. The CDR3 nucleotides are TGTGCTAGCAGCTTAGCCTCTCGAGCAGATACGCAGTATTTT.

This clonotype was recorded at least ten times. The chain employs TRBV5-1 and TRBJ1-4; D gene ambiguous. The CDR3 runs to 15 residues. Germline lookup yields CDR1 SGHRS and CDR2 YFSETQ. V was cut by 2 bases and J by 0 bases, with 8 bases left in between. CDR3 coding DNA: TGCGCCAGCAGCTTAGGGTCGGCAACTAATGAAAAACTGTTTTTT. It translates to CASSLGSATNEKLFF.

In this sample, this clonotype turned up many times. V gene TRBV20-1 combines with J gene TRBJ1-5, with D hard to call. CDR1 is DFQATT and CDR2 is SNEGSKA in the germline V gene (reference sequence). V was shortened by 3 bases and J by 3 bases, with 6 bases between the two germline ends. CDR3 length equals 12 residues. For the CDR3, the DNA is TGCAGTGCTAGCCCCAACAATCAGCCCCAGCATTTT. It translates to CSASPNNQPQHF.

This clonotype was seen ten or more times. The rearrangement links TRBV3-1 to TRBJ2-7; 8 bases are shared with TRBD1. Germline assignment: CDR1 LGHDT and CDR2 YNNKEL (reference sequence). The CDR3 length is 14 residues. V was clipped by 2 bases and J by 6 bases; unmatched bases: 6. Written as DNA, the CDR3 is TGTGCCAGCAGCCAACTCCCAGGGGGCTCCGAGCAGTACTTC. Translating it yields CASSQLPGGSEQYF.

This clonotype was seen a handful of times. The chain couples TRBV11-2 to TRBJ2-3; 12 bases map to TRBD2. In germline, CDR1 is SGHAT, CDR2 FQNNGV. V shed 4 bases, J shed 6 bases, and the junction held 5 bases outside the gene matches. The CDR3 extends over 15 amino acids. CDR3 protein: CASSWTSGVRDTQYF. The CDR3 DNA reads TGTGCCAGCAGCTGGACTAGCGGGGTACGGGATACGCAGTATTTT. Based on the CDR3 plus reference TRBV11-2 and TRBJ2-3, the full variable domain is EAGVAQSPRYKIIEKRQSVAFWCNPISGHATLYWYQQILGQGPKLLIQFQNNGVVDDSQLPKDRFSAERLKGVDSTLKIQPAKLEDSAVYLCASSWTSGVRDTQYFGPGTRLTVL.

This clonotype was counted at least ten times. The rearrangement links TRBV5-1 to TRBJ1-1; TRBD1 might be the D (6 bases). The length of the CDR3 is 17 residues. Looked up from germline, CDR1 is SGHRS and CDR2 is YFSETQ. Trimming took 4 bases from V and 0 from J, leaving 19 bases between them. CDR3 nucleotides: TGCGCCAGCAGCGCCCCCAGGGGTACTAACATGAACACTGAAGCTTTCTTT. Translating gives CASSAPRGTNMNTEAFF.

CDR3 sequence reads: CASSLRLDANEQFF. For the CDR3, the DNA is TGCGCCAGCAGCTTACGATTGGACGCCAATGAGCAGTTCTTC. The chain couples TRBV5-1 to TRBJ2-1; D uncertain. Trimming left V 2 bases short and J 6 bases short, with 12 bases between. The CDR3 runs 14 residues. The germline V gene has CDR1 SGHRS and CDR2 YFSETQ.

This clonotype was counted between two and nine times. The chain couples TRBV12-3 or TRBV12-4 to TRBJ1-1; D is unclear. CDR3 length equals 17 residues. V dropped 5 bases and J dropped 0 bases, with 19 bases sitting between them. The CDR3, as DNA: TGTGCCAGCAGTAGAGACTGGGGAGATAGCATGAACACTGAAGCTTTCTTT. Protein sequence: CASSRDWGDSMNTEAFF.

This clonotype was counted ten times or more. The chain couples TRBV6-6 to TRBJ2-1; no reliable D call. Trimming pared 2 bases from V and 0 bases from J, leaving 2 bases between. CDR3 length: 13 amino acids. CDR1 and CDR2 from the germline V gene are MNHNY and SVGAGI (reference sequence). The CDR3 sequence is CASSYSSYNEQFF. CDR3 sequence (DNA): TGTGCCAGCAGTTACAGCTCCTACAATGAGCAGTTCTTC.

Many counts were recorded for this clonotype. The chain employs TRBV5-1 and TRBJ2-6, with TRBD1 identical over 7 bases. Unmatched junction bases numbered 4, after V lost 2 bases and J lost 2 bases. Germline assignment: CDR1 SGHRS and CDR2 YFSETQ. CDR3 length equals 16 residues. CDR3 region: CASSFWGQTGANVLTF. CDR3 sequence (DNA): TGCGCCAGCAGCTTCTGGGGACAGACTGGGGCCAACGTCCTGACTTTC. Using reference TRBV5-1 and TRBJ2-6 for the parts outside the CDR3, the full variable domain is KAGVTQTPRYLIKTRGQQVTLSCSPISGHRSVSWYQQTPGQGLQFLFEYFSETQRNKGNFPGRFSGRQFSNSRSEMNVSTLELGDSALYLCASSFWGQTGANVLTFGAGSRLTVL.

This clonotype was seen at least ten times. The rearrangement links TRBV6-1 to TRBJ2-2, with 9 bases identical to TRBD2. CDR3 length: 15 amino acids. With V trimmed by 5 bases and J by 5 bases, 6 bases remained unmatched. CDR1 MNHNS and CDR2 SASEGT come from the germline V gene. CDR3 loop: CASSPAGGRTGELFF. As DNA, the CDR3 is TGTGCCAGCAGTCCAGCGGGGGGTCGAACCGGGGAGCTGTTTTTT.